This entry describes one T cell receptor beta chain. Its antigen target is currently unknown. No much larger clonotype is one base removed from it; base qualities were not supplied. The method was the immunoSEQ multiplex PCR assay. For the multiplex PCR, a mixture combining 60 forward primers for TCR Vbeta segments and 13 reverse primers for TCR Jbeta segments was used. Amplification of the CDR3 region of rearranged TCR beta genes was performed with a multiplex PCR assay on genomic DNA. Amplified TCR beta libraries were sequenced as 87-base-pair reads on the Illumina HiSeq System. In the source study's methods: A later analysis tallied 75 million to 85 million unique TCR beta chains across the 550 to 850 repertoires, and roughly 11 million of those chains were shared by two or more donors. To remove PCR and sequencing errors, raw reads were error-corrected and collapsed into unique sequences using a nearest-neighbor algorithm that merged closely related sequences. To assign V, D and J gene segments, CDR3 sequences were aligned to IMGT reference sequences. For a sequence to be retained, at least a six-nucleotide match to both a V gene segment and a J gene segment was required. A rearrangement was called productive if the CDR3 had no stop codons and remained in frame with V and J, and every other rearrangement was called non-productive. Following IMGT convention, CDR3 was defined as the stretch from the second conserved V-encoded cysteine to the conserved J-encoded phenylalanine. In an earlier analysis of approximately 500 of the donors, sequences lacking an unambiguous match to a single V gene segment were excluded. An earlier analysis of around 600 of the donors classified V segments as functional when productive rearrangements were above 56.7% and as segregating when the standard deviation between donors was above 5%. A statistical classification framework was built for diagnosing cytomegalovirus status from the catalog of TCR beta chain sequences. In a later analysis, V and J genes were assigned by comparing TCR nucleotide sequences against IMGT/GENE-DB human TR gene sequences. The TCRdist pipeline was used in a later analysis to assign CDR3 sequences and most-parsimonious VDJ recombination scenarios. In a later analysis, every TCR beta chain was defined by the combination of its CDR3 amino acid sequence and its V-gene family, and reads without a unique V-gene family were dropped. In a later analysis, fewer than 600 highly shared, low-generation-probability nucleotide sequences were removed to address suspected cross-contamination and a sequencing artifact. For each public chain, a later analysis derived a clonal expansion index from normalized ranks of inferred template counts within each repertoire. In a later analysis, generation probabilities were computed using a VDJ recombination model fitted to out-of-frame rearrangements, and the results were checked against IGoR. In a later analysis, TCR-TCR, TCR-HLA and TCR-CMV co-occurrence was scored with hypergeometric tests, and a repertoire-size bias correction was applied to TCR pairs. To estimate false discovery rates, a later analysis permuted the HLA or CMV assignments 20 times. In a later analysis, co-occurring TCRs were grouped using DBSCAN, and TCRdist sequence similarity was added for clustering within HLA-allele-positive subsets. Co-occurrence clustering excluded repertoires with fewer than 30,000 or more than 120,000 public chains, plus five with anomalous nucleotide sharing. The table comes from immuneACCESS by way of TCRdb, which keeps in-frame sequences with V and J called. Part of the clones is missing from these tables; in studies checked, under half for an unresolved V gene and the rest for unknown reasons. The DNA was the basis for D and trimming; V, J and clone size are from that table. For this sample the table gives 150,000 to 200,000 clones, of which less than 80% were detected only once. Over 2.5% of the sample rests with the top ten.

The data are from a study of cytomegalovirus exposure and HLA in healthy donors (dated by TCRdb to about 2017). As for the study more broadly: In an earlier analysis of around 540 of the donors, 250 to 350 Gb of sequence data and approximately 120 million unique TCR beta sequences from about 190 million T cells were reported. Roughly 300 gigabases of sequencing data and roughly 90 million unique TCR sequences were included in an early release covering several hundred HLA-typed donors. Of the roughly 400 genotyped donors, around 81% fell in the genetic ancestry cluster associated with self-reported Caucasian donors. The aim of the study was to test whether cataloging public T cell receptors could identify signatures of past pathogen exposure. The T cell repertoires of about 700 subjects were profiled by immunosequencing and related to cytomegalovirus serostatus. Along with the approximately 700-subject first cohort, a separate validation cohort of 120 different subjects was used. To predict cytomegalovirus infection status, the study combined high-throughput TCR immunosequencing, statistical association of individual TCRs with disease status, and machine learning. To study patterns of TCR occurrence, a later analysis re-analyzed previously published TCR beta repertoires from 600 to 750 donors and added high-resolution HLA genotyping. Rather than using new phenotypic data, the later analysis identified candidate immune exposures from TCR beta sequences and from how often those sequences occurred across donors. An earlier analysis of roughly 600 of the donors used high-throughput TCR beta sequencing to judge whether each TCR beta V gene segment behaved as functional or pseudogenic. Donor age, sex, ethnicity and CMV serostatus were collected together with the repertoire data. In a later genetic analysis, genome-wide SNP genotypes for about 55% of the roughly 700 donors were used, and that subset was treated as a discovery cohort. All discovery cohort repertoires had been generated on a single sequencing platform. HLA typing included class I and class II loci at four-digit resolution. The number of donors typed differed by locus, with about 629-630 for A, B, C, DRB1 and DQB1, roughly 520 for DQA1, under 610 for DPA1, and approximately 470 for DPB1. Five DR-DQ haplotypes were treated as single units for association and clustering because of strong linkage in the cohort. On average, 235,054 unique TCR beta nucleotide sequences were sequenced per donor among a few hundred genotyped donors of the cohort, with 15% to 20% of those sequences being non-productive. Paper-wide results and their limitations: Correlated functional status among segregating V segments might reflect linkage disequilibrium, but an unknown experimental factor could not be ruled out. According to a later genetic analysis, donors in an Asian-associated ancestry cluster had fewer N-insertions in productive TCRs than the roughly 660-donor mean. Because the 87-base-pair reads could not distinguish some IMGT-functional V segments, including TRBV6-2 and TRBV6-3, those segments were excluded. Presence/absence analyses assumed roughly uniform sequencing depth across donors, an assumption that may not hold. A cluster of highly shared sequence variants was judged likely to be a technical artifact of the sequencing pipeline. According to a later analysis, most CMV-associated TCR beta chains appeared to be HLA-restricted, and the HLA associations seemed to be driven largely by CMV exposure. An association between a missense DCLRE1C variant and V-gene and J-gene trimming of TCR beta chains was found in a later genetic analysis and replicated in an independent cohort. A later analysis reported that several top co-occurrence clusters appeared linked to parvovirus B19, influenza, CMV and Epstein-Barr virus. While some public TCRs were present in many individuals, most TCR sequences turned up only very rarely across donors. A few of the identified cytomegalovirus-associated TCR beta chains were confirmed in vitro to be specific for cytomegalovirus antigens. The authors suggested that the approach could potentially be generalized to other disease states and immunological phenotypes. The study listed 150 to 200 TCR beta chains as associated with cytomegalovirus. In both the original and validation cohorts, the classifier was reported to diagnose cytomegalovirus status with high specificity and sensitivity. A later analysis found that TCR association rates varied across HLA loci, with DRB1 alleles showing the most associated TCRs and HLA-C alleles the fewest. A further reported finding was that TCR beta sequences accurately predicted the HLA-A and HLA-B alleles for most subjects in the first cohort. When HLA alleles, especially DR and DQ, strongly co-occurred, TCR associations were difficult to assign to individual alleles. In a later analysis, HLA-associated TCR beta chains were found to be more clonally expanded and to have lower generation probabilities than equally common non-associated chains. Because some donors lacked HLA typing at each locus, the association tests relied only on the typed subset. Immune exposure information for the cohort was limited to CMV serostatus. In an earlier analysis of fewer than 700 of the donors, most TCR beta V segments appeared in productive rearrangements about 87% or about 30% of the time, broadly matching IMGT annotations. In this cohort, only TCR beta chains were sequenced, and detectable features were limited by the absence of alpha or paired-chain data. Specific HLA alleles were associated with 15,000 to 20,000 TCR beta sequences at a false discovery rate of 0.05 in a later analysis. Because counts were too low, roughly 18 rarely observed V segments, including chromosome 9 orphons, were left out of the earlier analysis of about 500 of the donors.

CDR1 and CDR2 (MNHEY, SVGAGI) derive from the germline V gene. The CDR3 spans 13 residues, from the cysteine through the phenylalanine. Only the CDR3 DNA is retained, 39 bases long and in frame from the first base. V is shortened by 6 bases, J by 7 bases, and the region joining them spans 13 bases. The cohort comprised more than 550 healthy bone marrow donors. At the time of sampling, all cohort members were nominally healthy, though unrecorded immune exposures were likely present. The donor tested CMV seronegative, placing the donor among the 350 or so seronegative members of the cohort. A peripheral blood sample was provided by each donor, and peripheral blood mononuclear cells were used for TCR beta sequencing. Genomic DNA was extracted from the blood cell samples with the Qiagen DNeasy Blood Extraction Kit.

What was sequenced was PBMCs. The chain joins TRBV6-5 to TRBJ2-1; tentative D gene TRBD2, with 5 bases matching. This receptor was obtained from a middle-aged man in good health and CMV-seronegative. The nucleotide sequence is TGTGCCAGCAGCCCCCGCTTAGCGAATGAGCAGTTCTTC. It specifies CASSPRLANEQFF.